This T cell receptor beta chain was identified during a study of blood T cell repertoires in COVID-19 (dated by TCRdb to about 2020). Study-wide context: Samples from collaborators originated in the United States, Italy and Spain and spanned both the acute and convalescent phases of COVID-19. The repertoires were released in a freely available public database intended as a resource for research on the immune response to SARS-CoV-2. A de-identified subject ID, COVID-19 status, age in years and sex were almost always included in the sample metadata. Subjects who had been exposed to COVID-19, were actively infected with it, or had recovered from it provided the deeply sampled blood TCRbeta repertoires that made up the dataset. The prospective study material was composed of cDNA or gDNA derived from T cells, B-cell-depleted T cells, or PBMCs. Where HLA class I and class II types were available, the types were taken from metadata supplied by the sample provider, not from assay-based typing. The samples were drawn from the first 160 participants of the ongoing ImmuneRACE study and from more than 1,000 subjects provided by 6 global collaborators.

Each collaborating institution followed its own protocols to collect whole blood in K2EDTA tubes. For TCRbeta analysis, collaborators shipped samples in one of three forms: frozen whole blood, isolated PBMCs, or DNA extracted from either of those sample types. Of note for this clone: Its antigen is currently not known. Base qualities were left out, and no much larger clone turns up one base away.

General study outcomes and caveats: The amount of clinical and demographic metadata varied by source and participant and was provided uncurated.

TCRbeta CDR3 regions were amplified from genomic DNA by means of the immunoSEQ Assay, a bias-controlled multiplex PCR. Concerning the study's data processing: The number of nucleated cells in each sample was estimated from the amplification of reference gene primers within the assay. Sequence reads were collapsed and filtered to measure the absolute abundance of every unique TCRbeta CDR3 rearrangement. For each sample, productive Simpson clonality was calculated as the square root of Simpson's diversity index over productive rearrangements. Imported from immuneACCESS, the table was reduced by TCRdb to in-frame sequences with V and J called. These copies leave out some clones; in studies compared against another copy, an unresolved V gene accounts for under half, and the cause of the remainder is not known. V and J calls and clone size follow that table, whereas D and trimming were derived from the DNA. The sample data list under 150,000 clones, and approximately 90% of these were observed just once. The ten largest clones capture roughly 3% of the sample.

Trimming removed 0 bases from V and 3 bases from J; the gene matches leave 4 bases unexplained. CDR1 and CDR2 are drawn from the germline V gene: ENHRY, SYGVKD. There are 16 amino acids in the CDR3, from cysteine to phenylalanine inclusive. The only DNA kept is the CDR3, 48 bases in frame from the first base. The source of this sequence is a woman aged 60 to 75 with active COVID-19. The sequence is built from TRBV10-3 and TRBJ2-1; TRBD2 fits 8 bases in the junction. Sequencing used peripheral blood. The CDR3 in this case is CAISESELADYNEQFF. The DNA sequence reads TGTGCCATCAGTGAGTCAGAACTAGCGGACTACAATGAGCAGTTCTTC.